A single sample gave rise to the 3 T cell receptor beta chains below, sequenced in a study of vaccination and CD4 T cells after COVID-19. Scientists ran DNA taken from cultured CD4+ T cells through the Oncomine TCR Beta short-read assay for sequencing. TCRdb used MiXCR to reprocess the PCR reads, holding one entry per CDR3 protein. This table has approximately 16,000 distinct CDR3 sequences, 35% to 40% appearing once. Their antigens remain unidentified. As for treatment: approximately nine-day PBMC culture with coronavirus spike peptide pools or control peptides (ViraFEST assay). Sequenced: CD4+ T cells from blood, cultured in vitro. The receptors were sampled from a human donor who had recovered from COVID-19.

This clonotype ranks as medium-sized (0.01 to 0.1%). The CDR3 DNA sequence: TGCAGTGCTAGCCCAGCGACAGGTCCGGCCGGGGAGCTGTTTTTT. This translates into CSASPATGPAGELFF. This sequence joins TRBV20-1 and TRBJ2-2; a possible D gene is TRBD1 (6 bases). Germline V gene data show CDR1 as DFQATT and CDR2 as SNEGSKA (reference sequence). The CDR3 covers 15 residues. Trimming shortened V by 3 bases and J by 6 bases, and 17 bases separated the two germline ends.

The chain links TRBV23-1 to TRBJ1-2; the match to TRBD1 covers 12 bases. TRBV23-1 counts as an open reading frame of uncertain function. Trimming at V came to 2 bases and at J to 7 bases, leaving 20 bases not matched to a gene. The CDR3 runs to 20 residues. The CDR3 sequence is CASSQRDFSPWDRGHSGYTF. The DNA for the CDR3 is TGCGCCAGCAGTCAACGTGATTTTTCCCCCTGGGACAGGGGGCACAGTGGCTACACCTTC.

Only a few counts were recorded for this clonotype. CDR3 loop: CASSQTGGGYTQYF. The CDR3 DNA is TGTGCCAGCAGCCAAACAGGGGGCGGTTATACGCAGTATTTT. The chain combines TRBV28 with TRBJ2-3; 9 positions match TRBD1. The germline V gene encodes CDR1 MDHEN and CDR2 SYDVKM. The CDR3 has 14 amino acids. After removal of 6 bases from V and 7 bases from J, the junction contained 8 bases not matched to a gene.